This TCR beta chain came from a study of blood T cell repertoires in COVID-19. Study-wide context: The United States, Italy and Spain provided the acute and convalescent COVID-19 samples.

Clones were sequenced by immunoSEQ multiplex PCR, and TCRdb holds only the in-frame ones, with some missing. The table includes approximately 140,000 clones, 80% to 90% detected once. Sequencing was performed on peripheral blood. This clonotype was sampled from a human donor in a cohort sampled during active COVID-19.

The CDR3 nucleotides read TGTGCCAGCGGTAGCCCAAGACACTATGGCTACACCTTC. It specifies CASGSPRHYGYTF. This chain links TRBV13 with TRBJ1-2; D ambiguous. Germline CDR1 and CDR2: PRHDT and FYEKMQ (reference sequence). The length of the CDR3 is 13 residues. Trimming removed 8 bases from V and 3 bases from J, with 13 bases in between.